This is a list of T cell receptor beta chains from one sample in a study of cytomegalovirus exposure and HLA in healthy donors. Sequenced by immunoSEQ multiplex PCR; TCRdb stores in-frame clones only, minus some. Seen here are roughly 120,000 clones, around four fifths observed once, and the top ten hold around 3.9%. Sequences were obtained from PBMCs. The receptors were gathered from a middle-aged woman in good health and CMV-seronegative. The CDR3 runs from the conserved cysteine through the conserved F or W. The D gene is left open where the match is weak. Clone size is not always given. Where it is, it says once, few, many or a class for expanded clones.

V: TRBV7-8
size: NA
J: TRBJ2-5
D: NA
CDR3: CASSSRGRGETQYF
DNA: TGTGCCAGCAGCTCCAGGGGTAGGGGGGAGACCCAGTACTTC

V: TRBV11-3
size: few
J: TRBJ2-7
D: TRBD1
CDR3: CASSSRDSSF
DNA: TGTGCCAGCAGCTCCAGGGACAGCTCCTTC

V: TRBV18
size: few
J: TRBJ1-3
D: NA
CDR3: CASSPPTHSGNTIYF
DNA: TGTGCCAGCTCACCACCGACACACTCTGGAAACACCATATATTTT

V: TRBV13
size: NA
J: TRBJ2-5
D: TRBD1
CDR3: CASSPNRGETQYF
DNA: TGTGCCAGCAGCCCAAACAGGGGAGAGACCCAGTACTTC

V: TRBV2
size: many
J: TRBJ2-1
D: TRBD1
CDR3: CASRAGGAYNEQFF
DNA: TGTGCCAGCAGGGCAGGGGGCGCGTACAATGAGCAGTTCTTC

V: TRBV5-6
size: NA
J: TRBJ2-6
D: NA
CDR3: CASNLIDSGANVLTF
DNA: TGTGCCAGCAACCTCATAGACTCTGGGGCCAACGTCCTGACTTTC

V: TRBV18
size: NA
J: TRBJ1-2
D: NA
CDR3: CASSVDRTNYGYTF
DNA: TGTGCCAGCTCAGTTGACAGAACGAACTATGGCTACACCTTC

V: TRBV7-9
size: NA
J: TRBJ1-6
D: NA
CDR3: CASSLVSGSGSPLHF
DNA: TGTGCCAGCAGCTTAGTTTCGGGGAGTGGCTCACCCCTCCACTTT

V: TRBV5-6
size: few
J: TRBJ1-1
D: TRBD1
CDR3: CASRGRTGTRAFF
DNA: TGTGCCAGCAGGGGGCGGACAGGGACTCGGGCTTTCTTT

V: TRBV7-2
size: few
J: TRBJ2-5
D: TRBD2
CDR3: CASSFGGGLGETQYF
DNA: TGTGCCAGCAGCTTCGGCGGGGGGCTGGGGGAGACCCAGTACTTC

V: TRBV7-2
size: NA
J: TRBJ2-3
D: TRBD1
CDR3: CASSLLQGGGNTQYF
DNA: TGTGCCAGCAGCTTACTACAGGGGGGAGGAAATACGCAGTATTTT

V: TRBV7-9
size: NA
J: TRBJ2-1
D: TRBD2
CDR3: CASSPTLRLAHNEQFF
DNA: TGTGCCAGCAGCCCTACTCTAAGACTAGCCCACAATGAGCAGTTCTTC

V: TRBV6-5
size: NA
J: TRBJ2-1
D: NA
CDR3: CASGQTAYEQFF
DNA: TGTGCCAGCGGCCAGACAGCTTATGAGCAGTTCTTC

V: TRBV6-1
size: NA
J: TRBJ1-2
D: NA
CDR3: CGFALPAGGYTF
DNA: TGTGGCTTCGCCCTACCGGCGGGAGGCTACACCTTC

V: TRBV30
size: NA
J: TRBJ2-5
D: TRBD2
CDR3: CAWNRGLADRQETQYF
DNA: TGTGCCTGGAACCGCGGACTAGCGGATCGGCAAGAGACCCAGTACTTC

V: TRBV23-1
size: few
J: TRBJ2-3
D: TRBD2
CDR3: CARQSGGEGIDTQYF
DNA: TGCGCCAGGCAGAGTGGGGGGGAGGGGATAGATACGCAGTATTTT

V: TRBV6-6
size: NA
J: TRBJ2-1
D: TRBD2
CDR3: CASSQRTRGDSEQFF
DNA: TGTGCCAGCAGCCAAAGGACTAGGGGCGACAGTGAGCAGTTCTTC

V: TRBV7-8
size: NA
J: TRBJ2-7
D: NA
CDR3: CASSATRRAGYEQYF
DNA: TGTGCCAGCAGCGCAACAAGGCGGGCGGGGTACGAGCAGTACTTC

V: TRBV29-1
size: NA
J: TRBJ2-4
D: TRBD1
CDR3: CSAEGAGNIQYF
DNA: TGCAGCGCCGAGGGGGCTGGGAACATTCAGTACTTC

V: TRBV28
size: NA
J: TRBJ2-1
D: TRBD2
CDR3: CASSLQGVVPYAGGSYNEQFF
DNA: TGTGCCAGCAGTTTACAGGGCGTAGTCCCATATGCGGGAGGTTCCTACAATGAGCAGTTCTTC

V: TRBV9
size: NA
J: TRBJ1-1
D: NA
CDR3: CASSHELQGKTEAFF
DNA: TGTGCCAGCAGCCATGAGCTACAGGGTAAGACTGAAGCTTTCTTT

V: TRBV5-5
size: NA
J: TRBJ2-7
D: TRBD2
CDR3: CASSLAGTRGLEQYF
DNA: TGTGCCAGCAGCTTGGCAGGGACTAGGGGCCTCGAGCAGTACTTC

V: TRBV10-3
size: NA
J: TRBJ1-5
D: NA
CDR3: CAISGQGNQPQHF
DNA: TGTGCCATCAGTGGACAGGGCAATCAGCCCCAGCATTTT

V: TRBV2
size: NA
J: TRBJ2-1
D: TRBD2
CDR3: CASSPGLAGGLSYNEQFF
DNA: TGTGCCAGCAGTCCGGGACTAGCGGGGGGCTTGTCCTACAATGAGCAGTTCTTC

V: TRBV5-1
size: few
J: TRBJ2-1
D: TRBD2
CDR3: CASNLGFGGGYNEQFF
DNA: TGCGCCAGCAACCTGGGGTTTGGCGGGGGCTACAATGAGCAGTTCTTC

V: TRBV19
size: NA
J: TRBJ2-1
D: NA
CDR3: CASSSRGTTKNEQFF
DNA: TGTGCCAGTAGTTCCCGCGGGACCACGAAGAATGAGCAGTTCTTC

V: TRBV5-6
size: NA
J: TRBJ1-2
D: NA
CDR3: CASSMTGGTYGYTF
DNA: TGTGCCAGCAGCATGACAGGAGGTACCTATGGCTACACCTTC

V: TRBV13
size: NA
J: TRBJ1-2
D: NA
CDR3: CASSLGSPVRADPGGYTF
DNA: TGTGCCAGCAGCTTAGGGTCTCCCGTGCGGGCAGACCCAGGAGGCTACACCTTC

V: TRBV4-3
size: NA
J: TRBJ2-1
D: NA
CDR3: CASSQVLHNEQFF
DNA: TGCGCCAGCAGCCAAGTTCTACACAATGAGCAGTTCTTC

V: TRBV7-2
size: NA
J: TRBJ2-7
D: NA
CDR3: CASSLRNEQYF
DNA: TGTGCCAGCAGCTTACGTAACGAGCAGTACTTC

V: TRBV29-1
size: NA
J: TRBJ1-1
D: TRBD1
CDR3: CSVTDRRSDTEAFF
DNA: TGCAGCGTCACGGACAGGCGGTCGGACACTGAAGCTTTCTTT

V: TRBV19
size: NA
J: TRBJ2-5
D: NA
CDR3: CASSIDTEYQETQYF
DNA: TGTGCCAGTAGTATAGATACGGAGTACCAAGAGACCCAGTACTTC

V: TRBV6-5
size: NA
J: TRBJ2-5
D: TRBD1
CDR3: CASSSTGGGTETQYF
DNA: TGTGCCAGCAGTTCCACAGGGGGAGGAACGGAGACCCAGTACTTC

V: TRBV9
size: few
J: TRBJ1-3
D: NA
CDR3: CASSPRDSLSGNTIYF
DNA: TGTGCCAGCAGCCCGAGGGACTCCCTCTCTGGAAACACCATATATTTT

V: TRBV10-3
size: NA
J: TRBJ2-7
D: TRBD2
CDR3: CAISLTSGTYEQYF
DNA: TGTGCCATCAGCCTTACTAGCGGTACCTACGAGCAGTACTTC

V: TRBV4-1
size: NA
J: TRBJ2-5
D: TRBD2
CDR3: CASSQAPGGLEGETQYF
DNA: TGCGCCAGCAGCCAAGCTCCGGGGGGGCTCGAGGGAGAGACCCAGTACTTC

V: TRBV6-5
size: NA
J: TRBJ1-5
D: NA
CDR3: CASSRGQFQQPQHF
DNA: TGTGCCAGCAGCCGTGGACAGTTCCAGCAGCCCCAGCATTTT

V: TRBV29-1
size: NA
J: TRBJ2-1
D: TRBD1
CDR3: CSFRTGHNEQFF
DNA: TGCAGCTTTCGGACAGGACACAATGAGCAGTTCTTC

V: TRBV5-4
size: NA
J: TRBJ1-2
D: NA
CDR3: CASSATTDGYTF
DNA: TGTGCCAGCAGCGCCACTACCGATGGCTACACCTTC

V: TRBV9
size: NA
J: TRBJ2-1
D: TRBD2
CDR3: CASSTTGTSDNEQFF
DNA: TGTGCCAGCAGCACCACCGGGACTAGCGACAATGAGCAGTTCTTC

V: TRBV7-8
size: NA
J: TRBJ2-1
D: TRBD2
CDR3: CASSQTSVNEQFF
DNA: TGTGCCAGCAGCCAGACTAGCGTCAATGAGCAGTTCTTC

V: TRBV7-9
size: NA
J: TRBJ1-1
D: TRBD1
CDR3: CASSEQGSSTEAFF
DNA: TGTGCCAGCAGCGAACAGGGGTCGAGCACTGAAGCTTTCTTT

V: TRBV11-2
size: NA
J: TRBJ2-5
D: TRBD1
CDR3: CASSRGLQGVQETQYF
DNA: TGTGCCAGCAGCCGCGGGCTGCAGGGGGTACAAGAGACCCAGTACTTC

V: TRBV18
size: once
J: TRBJ1-1
D: TRBD1
CDR3: CASSPRGTANTEAFF
DNA: TGTGCCAGCTCACCCAGGGGGACCGCGAACACTGAAGCTTTCTTT

V: TRBV7-2
size: NA
J: TRBJ2-1
D: NA
CDR3: CASSRGGAGNEQFF
DNA: TGTGCCAGCAGCCGAGGGGGGGCAGGGAATGAGCAGTTCTTC

V: TRBV7-9
size: NA
J: TRBJ2-1
D: TRBD2
CDR3: CSSSGLAAFSYNEQFF
DNA: TGTTCCAGCAGCGGACTAGCGGCCTTCTCCTACAATGAGCAGTTCTTC

V: TRBV10-2
size: NA
J: TRBJ2-1
D: TRBD2
CDR3: CASSEYGGSSYNEQFF
DNA: TGCGCCAGCAGTGAGTACGGGGGGAGCTCCTACAATGAGCAGTTCTTC

V: TRBV7-3
size: NA
J: TRBJ1-6
D: NA
CDR3: CASSQTGDAYNSPLHF
DNA: TGTGCCAGCAGTCAAACGGGGGATGCCTATAATTCACCCCTCCACTTT

V: TRBV20-1
size: NA
J: TRBJ2-5
D: TRBD2
CDR3: CSATSGGAQYF
DNA: TGCAGTGCTACTAGCGGGGGGGCCCAGTACTTC

V: TRBV28
size: NA
J: TRBJ1-1
D: TRBD1
CDR3: CASSLGTGGWTEAFF
DNA: TGTGCCAGCAGTTTAGGGACAGGGGGCTGGACTGAAGCTTTCTTT

V: TRBV10-3
size: NA
J: TRBJ2-7
D: TRBD1
CDR3: CAISEEPRGSYEQYF
DNA: TGTGCCATCAGTGAGGAGCCCAGGGGGTCCTACGAGCAGTACTTC

V: TRBV10-1
size: NA
J: TRBJ1-4
D: TRBD1
CDR3: CASNSPKGRGREKLFF
DNA: TGCGCCAGCAACAGTCCAAAGGGTAGGGGGCGTGAAAAACTGTTTTTT

V: TRBV19
size: NA
J: TRBJ2-3
D: TRBD1
CDR3: CASSRRQGGGTDTQYF
DNA: TGTGCCAGTAGTCGGAGACAGGGGGGAGGCACAGATACGCAGTATTTT

V: TRBV11-1
size: once
J: TRBJ2-7
D: NA
CDR3: CASSLMVRGSEQYF
DNA: TGTGCCAGCAGCTTAATGGTACGGGGGAGTGAGCAGTACTTC

V: TRBV6-6
size: NA
J: TRBJ1-2
D: NA
CDR3: CASSYSPVPPYGYTF
DNA: TGTGCCAGCAGTTACTCCCCAGTTCCCCCCTATGGCTACACCTTC

V: TRBV2
size: NA
J: TRBJ2-2
D: TRBD2
CDR3: CASSGLAGGVTGELFF
DNA: TGTGCCAGCAGCGGTCTAGCGGGAGGAGTCACCGGGGAGCTGTTTTTT

V: TRBV7-3
size: NA
J: TRBJ1-1
D: NA
CDR3: CASSFGGTTEAFF
DNA: TGTGCCAGCAGCTTCGGGGGGACCACTGAAGCTTTCTTT

V: TRBV29-1
size: NA
J: TRBJ2-3
D: NA
CDR3: CSVEEALGGDTQYF
DNA: TGCAGCGTTGAAGAGGCCCTAGGGGGAGATACGCAGTATTTT

V: TRBV27
size: NA
J: TRBJ1-5
D: TRBD1
CDR3: CASSRTGGSQPQHF
DNA: TGTGCCAGCAGCCGAACAGGGGGCAGTCAGCCCCAGCATTTT

V: TRBV27
size: NA
J: TRBJ2-7
D: TRBD1
CDR3: CAHRGHLNSYEQYF
DNA: TGTGCCCACAGGGGACACCTCAACTCCTACGAGCAGTACTTC